Included here is one T cell receptor beta chain sequence, with context. The data were taken from a study of blood T cell repertoires in COVID-19. Here immunoSEQ multiplex PCR was the method, and the copy in TCRdb shows in-frame clones only, minus some. This sample yields over 45,000 clones, of which 65% to 85% are seen a single time; about 18% belongs to the top ten. This TCR was sampled from a human donor with active or convalescent COVID-19. The donor label of this sample is uncertain. What was sequenced was peripheral blood.

The CDR3 here is CASSQSSGRETQYF. Written as DNA, the CDR3 is TGTGCCAGCAGCCAATCTAGCGGGAGAGAGACCCAGTACTTC. V and J are TRBV3-1 (or the pseudogene TRBV3-2) and TRBJ2-5, with 10 bases that match TRBD2. This CDR3 region has 14 residues. With 2 bases clipped from V and 4 bases from J, the junction kept 1 base outside the gene matches. Germline CDR1 and CDR2: LGHDT and YNNKEL (reference sequence).